This note documents a single T cell receptor (beta chain) sequence. Unmatched junction bases numbered 12, after V lost 4 bases and J lost 2 bases. Germline CDR1 is MGHRA and CDR2 is YSYEKL. This CDR3 spans 18 amino acids. This sample stems from a study of blood T cell repertoires in COVID-19. Sequencing used immunoSEQ multiplex PCR; TCRdb keeps in-frame clones, though not all of them. Of 120,000 or so clones listed, 85% were seen once; the top ten hold 27%. The sample comprised peripheral blood. This TCR derives from a woman aged 80 or older with acute or convalescent COVID-19. This chain connects TRBV4-1 to TRBJ2-2, with TRBD1 matching 8 bases. Here the CDR3 DNA reads TGCGCCAGCAGCCTATACTCAGGGGGCGGAATAAACACCGGGGAGCTGTTTTTT. It is translated as CASSLYSGGGINTGELFF.